This is a list of T cell receptor beta chains from one sample in a study of blood T cell repertoires in COVID-19. TCRdb's copy holds only in-frame clones and misses some; the assay was immunoSEQ multiplex PCR. In the table there are some 270,000 clones, 80% to 90% of which are singletons. Input material: PBMCs or T cells enriched from blood (not recorded which). The receptor source for this set is a woman in her twenties or thirties who had recovered from COVID-19. Both conserved end residues are trimmed from each CDR3. D genes are given only for firm matches. A clone size is listed for some rows: how often the clone was seen (once, few, many), or a class if it is expanded.

TRBV27	TRBJ1-6	few	-	ASSSFFSGGVSPLH
TRBV7-9	TRBJ2-1	once	-	ASSYNLGQQQF
TRBV18	TRBJ1-4	-	TRBD1	ASSPGQGAEKLF
TRBV5-1	TRBJ2-1	-	-	ASSRGSISSYNEQF
TRBV14	TRBJ2-1	-	TRBD2	ASSPRRLAGIYNEQF
TRBV28	TRBJ1-1	-	-	ASRAGRNTEAF
TRBV5-1	TRBJ1-2	-	-	ASSPTDLQGAANGYT
TRBV3-1/TRBV3-2	TRBJ2-7	once	-	ASSQEAGHEQY
TRBV20-1	TRBJ2-7	-	TRBD1	SATQGYEQY
TRBV5-1	TRBJ1-5	-	-	ASSLGPSENQPQH
TRBV7-2	TRBJ2-7	-	TRBD2	ASSPQATSSSYEQY
TRBV19	TRBJ1-2	-	-	ASSITEKSNYGYT
TRBV29-1	TRBJ2-7	-	TRBD1	SAGTGFYEQY
TRBV10-3	TRBJ1-2	-	-	AISGQLTNYGYT
TRBV18	TRBJ1-3	-	-	ASSISPRDTIY
TRBV5-1	TRBJ2-7	-	TRBD2	ASSLAGAHSYEQY
TRBV9	TRBJ2-7	-	TRBD1	ASSRGSDYEQY
TRBV9	TRBJ1-4	few	-	ASSSQGTPNEKLF
TRBV12-3/TRBV12-4	TRBJ1-4	-	-	ASSFQGTEKLF
TRBV5-1	TRBJ1-2	-	TRBD1	ASSPGQDPLGYT
TRBV7-9	TRBJ2-7	-	-	ASSLGGREQY
TRBV12-3/TRBV12-4	TRBJ2-7	-	-	ASSPQQGHEQY
TRBV7-9	TRBJ1-1	-	-	ASSLAPGLGTAF
TRBV29-1	TRBJ1-2	-	TRBD1	SVEGTDNGYT
TRBV7-8	TRBJ1-2	-	TRBD1	ASSLGPSGGDGYT
TRBV2	TRBJ2-7	-	TRBD2	ASSERGGRTYEQY
TRBV11-1	TRBJ2-1	-	-	ASSLADWRWSSYNEQF
TRBV30	TRBJ2-5	few	-	AWSRGKETQY
TRBV5-6	TRBJ2-2	-	-	ASSLNRYGELF
TRBV27	TRBJ2-3	-	-	ASKWRGDTDTQY
TRBV10-3	TRBJ1-1	-	-	AISGVAGGASGAF
TRBV3-1/TRBV3-2	TRBJ1-1	-	-	ASSQRGEGF
TRBV18	TRBJ1-2	-	TRBD1	ASSNLAGQGFGYT
TRBV24-1	TRBJ2-1	-	-	ATSDSWGDEQF
TRBV7-9	TRBJ2-2	once	TRBD2	ASSLSRGRNTGELF
TRBV4-2	TRBJ2-3	once	TRBD2	ASSPTLAGGSTDTQY
TRBV4-1	TRBJ1-5	-	TRBD1	ASSQVLDRDQPQH
TRBV27	TRBJ2-2	-	TRBD2	ASSLTSGREPNTGELF
TRBV11-2	TRBJ1-6	few	-	ASSHEPGVYSPLH
TRBV29-1	TRBJ1-1	-	-	SAAGVMNTEAF
TRBV21-1	TRBJ2-3	-	-	ASSLDQAPDTQY
TRBV6-6	TRBJ1-6	-	TRBD1	ASSYSPGGNSPLH
TRBV6-5	TRBJ1-1	-	-	ASRGIQHGEAF
TRBV10-1	TRBJ1-1	-	-	ASSESLSGRGEAF
TRBV5-1	TRBJ2-2	-	TRBD2	ASSPHASGLGGAGTGELF
TRBV28	TRBJ1-1	-	TRBD1	AGIGTGGNTEAF
TRBV28	TRBJ2-7	-	-	ASSLWGTGTYEQY
TRBV28	TRBJ1-2	-	TRBD1	ASRPGQGVRGYT
TRBV11-2	TRBJ2-3	-	TRBD2	ASSHRTSGSYTQY
TRBV7-6	TRBJ2-7	-	TRBD2	ASSLAQGGDEQY
TRBV20-1	TRBJ1-1	-	-	SASWQGLTEAF
TRBV4-1	TRBJ1-2	-	TRBD1	ASSQPNRDRANKLEGYT
TRBV2	TRBJ1-2	-	TRBD1	ASSEWRSGGAGYT
TRBV14	TRBJ2-7	-	-	ASSRNQGYEQY
TRBV20-1	TRBJ1-5	-	TRBD1	SARQGLQH